This T cell receptor beta chain was captured in a study of blood T cell repertoires in COVID-19 (TCRdb year 2020). A note on the overall study: The collaborator samples originated in the United States, Italy and Spain and spanned the acute and convalescent phases of COVID-19. The sample metadata nearly always contained a de-identified subject ID, COVID-19 status, age in years and sex. The repertoires were made available in a free public database intended to serve as a resource for research on the immune response to SARS-CoV-2. HLA class I and class II types, where available, came from metadata supplied by the sample provider rather than from assay-based typing. The samples were drawn from the first 160 participants of the ongoing ImmuneRACE study and from 950 to 1,500 subjects provided by 6 global collaborators. Subjects who had been exposed to COVID-19, were actively infected with it, or had recovered from it provided the deeply sampled blood TCRbeta repertoires that made up the dataset. The material from the prospective study consisted of cDNA or gDNA derived from T cells, B-cell-depleted T cells, or PBMCs.

This clone was seen once. The antigen this receptor binds is unknown. No much larger clone exists at a distance of one base, and base qualities are not known. TCRbeta CDR3 regions were amplified from genomic DNA by means of the immunoSEQ Assay, a bias-controlled multiplex PCR. The published analysis was carried out like this. The number of nucleated cells in each sample was estimated from the amplification of reference gene primers within the assay. To quantify the absolute abundance of each unique TCRbeta CDR3 rearrangement, sequence reads were collapsed and filtered. For each sample, productive Simpson clonality was calculated as the square root of Simpson's diversity index over productive rearrangements. Sourced from immuneACCESS, this table was stored by TCRdb with only in-frame sequences that have V and J called. A share of the clones is absent; for the studies checked, an unresolved V gene accounts for under half, and the remainder has no known explanation. That table furnishes V, J and clone size, whereas the DNA furnished D and trimming. For this sample there are approximately 37,000 clones; over 80% appear just once. The ten largest clonotypes hold roughly 10% of the sample.

Overall study results and their limits: How much clinical and demographic metadata was included differed by source and by participant, and the metadata was provided uncurated.

CDR1 and CDR2 are drawn from the germline V gene: MNHEY, SVGAGI. The CDR3 starts with the cysteine, ends with the phenylalanine, and has 12 residues. Just CDR3 DNA is preserved here, 36 bases in frame from base 1. V is reduced by 8 bases and J by 4 bases, leaving a spacing of 11 bases between them. Whole blood was collected in K2EDTA tubes by collaborating institutions according to the institutions' own protocols. Collaborator samples were shipped for TCRbeta analysis as frozen whole blood, isolated PBMCs, or DNA extracted from either sample type. Material for sequencing was peripheral blood. Here the chain combines TRBV6-5 and TRBJ2-5; 6 matching bases give a weak D call of TRBD1. The origin of this receptor is a woman aged 70-85 years with acute or convalescent COVID-19. The sequence in DNA is TGTGCCAGCTCCCGGGACACAGAGACCCAGTACTTC. Its protein is CASSRDTETQYF.